A single sample gave rise to the 9 T cell receptor beta chains below, sequenced in a study of tumor-infiltrating lymphocytes in primary liver carcinoma. Unsorted whole blood yielded blood RNA, and germline DNA was extracted as well. Constant-region priming of 500 ng total RNA yielded TCR beta cDNA. Construction of TCR beta libraries relied on three successive nested multiplex PCR rounds employing slightly modified ARM-PCR. TRBV1-TRBV30 forward primers paired with a C-beta reverse primer drove the first two PCR rounds, about 10 cycles each. Each CDR3 protein is one row after TCRdb ran MiXCR on the multiplex PCR reads. The sample carries about 180,000 distinct CDR3 sequences, roughly 60% recorded once. Material for sequencing was peripheral blood. These receptors all come from a middle-aged man with primary liver carcinoma and hepatitis B virus infection.

V gene TRBV6-6 combines with J gene TRBJ1-5; possible D gene TRBD1, 5 bases. Trimming took off 5 bases at V and 0 bases at J, with 17 bases between the two ends. The CDR3 has 17 residues. CDR1 and CDR2 from the germline V gene are MNHNY and SVGAGI (reference sequence). The chain's CDR3 is CASSLGGWVDSNQPQHF. Here the CDR3 DNA reads TGTGCCAGCAGTCTGGGGGGTTGGGTGGATAGCAATCAGCCCCAGCATTTT.

This clonotype was seen once. At one boundary the junction diverges from the germline segment, which might be a read error. The rearrangement joins TRBV4-1 to TRBJ1-1; 7 bases agree with TRBD1. CDR1 MGHRA and CDR2 YSYEKL come from the germline V gene. CDR3 length: 14 amino acids. The CDR3 nucleotides read TGCGCCATCAGCCAACAGGGGTTGGGTACTGAAGCTTTCTTT. It codes for CAISQQGLGTEAFF.

This clonotype has a handful of counts. This chain links TRBV10-3 with TRBJ2-3; 9 bases map to TRBD2. The CDR3 contains 15 residues. V dropped 7 bases and J dropped 2; count of bases not matched to a gene: 7. Germline CDR1 ENHRY, CDR2 SYGVKD. CDR3 in DNA: TGTGCCATCAAGGGCGCGGGAGGGTCCACAGATACGCAGTATTTT. Amino acids: CAIKGAGGSTDTQYF.

This clonotype appeared a few times. The genes are TRBV24-1 and TRBJ2-3, with 8 bases that match TRBD1. The CDR3 sequence is 16 residues long. Germline CDR1 KGHDR, CDR2 SFDVKD. V lost 3 bases to trimming and J lost 4 bases; unmatched junction nucleotides: 8. This CDR3 is CATSDVGRGHPDTQYF. The CDR3 bases are TGTGCCACCAGTGATGTGGGCAGGGGGCACCCAGATACGCAGTATTTT.

This clonotype was seen only a few times. V is TRBV6-5 and J is TRBJ2-1; D unclear. This CDR3 comprises 11 residues. CDR1 is MNHEY and CDR2 is SVGAGI in the germline V gene. Deletions cut 7 bases from V and 9 bases from J, with 10 bases between. The CDR3 spells CASTGFGEQFF. The CDR3 nucleotides read TGTGCCAGCACGGGTTTCGGTGAGCAGTTCTTC.

A remark on this clonotype: The conserved final phenylalanine or tryptophan is absent from the CDR3, which likely points to a read error. This rearrangement joins TRBV12-3 or TRBV12-4 to TRBJ1-6; D perhaps matches TRBD1 (6 bases). V lost 6 bases and J 12 bases, leaving 18 bases between the germline ends. This CDR3 region has 14 residues. CDR3 amino acids: CASSPGRGTRPLHS. CDR3 nucleotide sequence: TGTGCCAGCAGCCCTGGAAGGGGGACACGACCCCTCCACTCT.

Here the CDR3 DNA reads TGTGCCAGCAGTTTGCCGGGACAGGGGGCGCTTGAAAAACTGTTTTTT. Translation gives CASSLPGQGALEKLFF. The genes are TRBV6-1 and TRBJ1-4; TRBD1 agrees at 12 bases. Germline values: CDR1 MNHNS, CDR2 SASEGT. The J segment lost 7 bases and the V segment lost 5 bases, leaving 8 bases of the junction unmatched. The CDR3 spans 16 residues.

This rearrangement joins TRBV12-3 or TRBV12-4 to TRBJ2-3; 8 bases are a match to TRBD2. CDR3 length equals 13 residues. The V segment lost 7 bases and the J segment 6 bases; nucleotides outside the gene matches: 6. The CDR3 sequence: CASKAGGVDTQYF. CDR3 nucleotide sequence: TGTGCCAGCAAGGCGGGAGGAGTGGATACGCAGTATTTT.

This clonotype was seen more than once but under ten times. The gene calls are TRBV5-5 and TRBJ2-1; 11 bases line up with TRBD2. Germline V lookup: CDR1 SGHKS, CDR2 YYEKEE (reference sequence). The CDR3 totals 18 residues. V was pared by 1 base and J by 2 bases, with 8 bases of the junction left unmatched. The CDR3 sequence: CASSLTSGSKPPYNEQFF. As DNA, the CDR3 is TGTGCCAGCAGCTTGACTAGCGGGAGTAAACCCCCCTACAATGAGCAGTTCTTC.